This T cell receptor (beta chain) was profiled in a study of blood T cells in healthy people across ages (dated by TCRdb to the mid-2010s). With regard to the full study: In model experiments, template switching captured roughly one uniquely barcoded TCR beta cDNA molecule for every two T cells. To avoid experimental bias, donors of different ages were distributed randomly across sequencing lanes. To track age-related changes in TCR beta repertoire diversity, the study relied on deep sequencing normalized with unique cDNA molecular identifiers. Using the same blood draw, the study looked at two additional independent replicas of 1 million unique cDNA reads for two donors, one aged 18 to 30 and the other aged 80 or older. The donors were split into four age groups: young (average around 15 years), middle-aged (roughly 42), aged (roughly 68) and long-lived (over 75).

Study-wide conclusions, independent of this receptor: Total diversity estimates from one million sequenced T cells were considered lower bounds and underestimates. Conclusive comparison of naive and antigen-experienced compartments was prevented by the profiling of bulk unsorted PBMCs. Because the CMV infection status of the donors was unknown, age-related changes in expanded clonotypes may potentially have been confounded. Compared with the aged group, the long-lived group had more naive CD4+ T cells, fewer expanded clones and increased TCR diversity, suggesting age selection. Observed TCR beta diversity per million T cells fell roughly linearly with age, and a significant reduction was already apparent by age about 38. A strong correlation was found between observed TCR beta diversity and the percentage of naive T cells measured by flow cytometry.

The 40 or so donors, aged 6 to 90 years, were systemically healthy Caucasian individuals from Russia. Approximately 10 milliliters of peripheral blood were collected from each donor into EDTA-treated Vacutainer tubes. Ficoll-Paque density-gradient centrifugation was used to isolate PBMCs, with at least 7 million per sample. Total RNA, at least 6 micrograms per sample, was extracted from PBMCs with Trizol reagent. Naive CD45RAhigh/CD27high T cell percentages were measured by flow cytometry on a PBMC aliquot from every donor. Preparation of the library involved 5' RACE. This sample was sequenced with an Illumina HiSeq 2500. A second about 7 to 12 cycle PCR used a sample-barcoded 5' primer and a J-beta primer mix. A template-switch 5' adaptor carrying 12 random nucleotides introduced a unique molecular identifier onto each TCR beta cDNA molecule. Each sample yielded at least 2.5 million CDR3-containing paired-end reads. All of the RNA was converted into first-strand cDNA using the Mint cDNA synthesis kit, with a TRBC-specific oligonucleotide serving as the primer. All cDNA was treated with uracil-DNA glycosylase and then went through a first 18-cycle PCR with the universal primers M1SS and BC2_uni_R. Processing in the source paper ran as follows. For normalization, 1 million high-quality reads were randomly selected from each sample, with every read carrying a distinct molecular identifier. Reads sharing molecular identifiers were discarded rather than binned into consensus sequences. MiTCR, with a Q25 quality threshold and the strictest error-elimination algorithm, was used for CDR3 identification, clonotype clustering and error correction. A nonparametric unseen species model with Euler transformation was used to estimate lower-bound total TCR beta diversity. The raw public reads went through TCRdb reprocessing: fastp at Q25, MiXCR clone calling, in-frame beta chains kept. Every distinct CDR3 protein forms one entry, paired with its most common genes and DNA. Here the V and J calls rest on TCRdb's processing, not on the authors' analysis. This sample has about 1,400,000 distinct CDR3 sequences in its table, and about 43% of those were observed once. The top ten clones comprise approximately 7.9% of the sample.

Trimming accounts for 4 bases at V and 8 bases at J, while the number of junction bases matched to no gene is 9. Including cysteine and phenylalanine, the CDR3 has 14 amino acids. Solely the CDR3 DNA is kept, with 42 bases framed from the first base. Per the germline V gene (reference sequence), SGHKS is the CDR1 and YYEKEE is the CDR2. There are a few counts of this clonotype. The antigen this receptor binds is unknown. No base quality information exists; no much larger clone differs at one position. This chain is built from TRBV5-5 and TRBJ2-1; the junction holds 7 bases that match TRBD2. Material for sequencing was blood. The TCR was taken from a woman younger than 30 in good health. The CDR3: CASSNGARGDEQFF. The nucleotide sequence is given as TGTGCCAGCAGCAACGGGGCCCGGGGGGATGAGCAGTTCTTC.